This TCR beta chain was sequenced in a study listed by TCRdb under 2016. Regarding the complete study: The research examined where HIV persistence comes from in people whose immune systems controlled HIV infection without treatment.

The method behind the library was 5' RACE. The sequencer was an Illumina HiSeq 2000. TCRdb itself trimmed the public reads at Q25 with fastp, ran MiXCR and retained productive beta chains. Rows are combined by CDR3 protein, so each entry shows the most common genes and DNA. Recorded for this sample are under 400 distinct CDR3 sequences; around 5.6% of them occurred a single time. More than 55% of the sample is in the top ten clones. From the germline V gene (reference sequence), CDR1 is SGHKS and CDR2 is YYEKEE. Counted from cysteine to phenylalanine, this CDR3 has 16 amino acids. The kept DNA is CDR3 alone, 48 bases in frame from the first base. V has 1 base trimmed and J has 2 bases trimmed; junction bases matching no gene number 4. This clonotype counts as medium-sized (0.01 to 0.1%). Its cognate antigen has yet to be identified. No much larger clone exists at a distance of one base, and base qualities are not known.

Sequencing input: effector memory T cells from blood PBMCs. The cell subset or site label corresponds to: effector memory CD4+ T cells. The sequence joins TRBV5-5 to TRBJ1-2, and 11 junctional nucleotides match TRBD1. The TCR comes from a male donor with HIV. The DNA sequence follows: TGTGCCAGCAGCTTGAGGGGACAGGGGGTAAACTATGGCTACACCTTC. The encoded protein is CASSLRGQGVNYGYTF.